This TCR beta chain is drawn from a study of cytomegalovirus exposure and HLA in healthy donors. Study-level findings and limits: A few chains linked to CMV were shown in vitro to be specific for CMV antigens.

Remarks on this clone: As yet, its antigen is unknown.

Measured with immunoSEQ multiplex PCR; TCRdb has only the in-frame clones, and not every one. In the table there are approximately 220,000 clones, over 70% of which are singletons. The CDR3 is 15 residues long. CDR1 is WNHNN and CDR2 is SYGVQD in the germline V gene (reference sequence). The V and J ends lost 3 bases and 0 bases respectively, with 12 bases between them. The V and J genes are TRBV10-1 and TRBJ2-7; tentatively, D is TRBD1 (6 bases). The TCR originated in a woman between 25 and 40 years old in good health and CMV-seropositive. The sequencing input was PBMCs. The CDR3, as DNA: TGCGCCAGCAGTGACTACCGGGACATCTCCTACGAGCAGTACTTC. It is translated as CASSDYRDISYEQYF.